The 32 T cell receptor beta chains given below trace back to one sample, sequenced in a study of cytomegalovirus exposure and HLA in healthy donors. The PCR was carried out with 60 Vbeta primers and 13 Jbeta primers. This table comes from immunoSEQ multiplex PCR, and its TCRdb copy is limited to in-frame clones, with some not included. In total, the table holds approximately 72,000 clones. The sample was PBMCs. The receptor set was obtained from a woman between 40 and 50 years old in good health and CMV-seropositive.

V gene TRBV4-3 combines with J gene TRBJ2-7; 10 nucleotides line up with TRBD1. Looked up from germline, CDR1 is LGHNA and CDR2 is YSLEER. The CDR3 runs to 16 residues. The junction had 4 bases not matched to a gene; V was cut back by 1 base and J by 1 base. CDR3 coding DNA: TGCGCCAGCAGCCAAGCTCCGGGACAGGGGTCCTACGAGCAGTACTTC. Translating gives CASSQAPGQGSYEQYF.

The CDR3 bases are TGTGCCAGCAGCTCTATCAGGACTAGCGGGAGAAGTGAGCAGTTCTTC. This encodes CASSSIRTSGRSEQFF. The chain joins TRBV7-2 to TRBJ2-1, with TRBD2 matching over 13 bases. This CDR3 is 16 amino acids long. Germline lookup yields CDR1 SGHTA and CDR2 FQGNSA. Losses at the gene ends were 4 bases for V and 9 bases for J; bases not matched to a gene: 9.

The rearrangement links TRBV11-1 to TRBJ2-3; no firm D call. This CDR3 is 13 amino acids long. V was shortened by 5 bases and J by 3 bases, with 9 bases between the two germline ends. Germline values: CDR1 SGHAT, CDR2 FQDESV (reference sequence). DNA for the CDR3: TGTGCCAGCAGCATGGAGAGGACAGATACGCAGTATTTT. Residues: CASSMERTDTQYF.

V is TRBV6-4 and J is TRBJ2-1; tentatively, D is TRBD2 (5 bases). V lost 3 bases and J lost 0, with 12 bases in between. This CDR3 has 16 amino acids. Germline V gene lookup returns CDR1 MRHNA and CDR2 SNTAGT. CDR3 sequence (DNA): TGTGCCAGCAGTGAGAATTGGAGGAGCTCCTACAATGAGCAGTTCTTC. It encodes CASSENWRSSYNEQFF.

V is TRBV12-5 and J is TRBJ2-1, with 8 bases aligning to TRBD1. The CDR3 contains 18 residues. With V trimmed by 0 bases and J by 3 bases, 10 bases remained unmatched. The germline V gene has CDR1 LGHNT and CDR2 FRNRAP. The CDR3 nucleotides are TGTGCTAGTGGTTTGGTATTCTGGGGACAGGCGAACTACAATGAGCAGTTCTTC. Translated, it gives CASGLVFWGQANYNEQFF. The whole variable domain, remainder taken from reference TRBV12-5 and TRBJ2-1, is DARVTQTPRHKVTEMGQEVTMRCQPILGHNTVFWYRQTMMQGLELLAYFRNRAPLDDSGMPKDRFSAEMPDATLATLKIQPSEPRDSAVYFCASGLVFWGQANYNEQFFGPGTRLTVL.

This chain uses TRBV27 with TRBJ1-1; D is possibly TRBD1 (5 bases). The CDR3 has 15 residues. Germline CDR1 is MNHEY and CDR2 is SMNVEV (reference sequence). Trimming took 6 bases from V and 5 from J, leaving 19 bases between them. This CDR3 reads CASSSAGIEVTEAFF. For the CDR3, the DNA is TGTGCCAGCAGCTCGGCAGGGATAGAGGTGACTGAAGCTTTCTTT.

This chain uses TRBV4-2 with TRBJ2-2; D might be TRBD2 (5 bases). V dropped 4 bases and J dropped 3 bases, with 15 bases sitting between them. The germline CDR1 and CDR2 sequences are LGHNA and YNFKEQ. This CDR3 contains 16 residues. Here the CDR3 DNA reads TGTGCCAGCAGCCGATCGGAGACTACTGACACCGGGGAGCTGTTTTTT. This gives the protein CASSRSETTDTGELFF.

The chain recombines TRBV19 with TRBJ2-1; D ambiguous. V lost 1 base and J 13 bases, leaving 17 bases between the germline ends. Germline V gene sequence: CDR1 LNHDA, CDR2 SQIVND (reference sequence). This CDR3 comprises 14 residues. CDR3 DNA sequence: TGTGCCAGTAGTATAGCCTCACAGTCTCCAGCCCAGTTCTTC. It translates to CASSIASQSPAQFF.

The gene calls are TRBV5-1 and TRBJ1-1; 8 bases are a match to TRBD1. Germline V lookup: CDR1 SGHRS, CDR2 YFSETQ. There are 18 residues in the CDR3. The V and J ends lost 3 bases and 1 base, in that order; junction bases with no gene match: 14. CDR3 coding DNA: TGCGCCAGCAGCTCAACCGGGACAGGTATCGGACAGAACACTGAAGCTTTCTTT. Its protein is CASSSTGTGIGQNTEAFF.

The CDR3 coding sequence is TGTGCCAGTAGTATAGGCTCATCCGGCGGGGGGGCCTTGGAGCAGTTCTTC. Translating gives CASSIGSSGGGALEQFF. The rearrangement joins TRBV19 to TRBJ2-1; TRBD2 matches 9 bases. Germline V gene lookup returns CDR1 LNHDA and CDR2 SQIVND (reference sequence). V lost 1 base and J lost 10; bases outside the gene matches: 14. The CDR3 contains 17 residues. Combining the CDR3 with reference TRBV19 and TRBJ2-1 gives the whole variable domain DGGITQSPKYLFRKEGQNVTLSCEQNLNHDAMYWYRQDPGQGLRLIYYSQIVNDFQKGDIAEGYSVSREKKESFPLTVTSAQKNPTAFYLCASSIGSSGGGALEQFFGPGTRLTVL.

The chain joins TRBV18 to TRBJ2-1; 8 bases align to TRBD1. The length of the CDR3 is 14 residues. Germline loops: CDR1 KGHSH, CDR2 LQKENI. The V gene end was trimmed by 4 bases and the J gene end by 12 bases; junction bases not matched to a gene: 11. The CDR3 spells CASSLDYRGVRQFF. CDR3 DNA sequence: TGTGCCAGCTCACTAGACTACAGGGGGGTAAGGCAGTTCTTC.

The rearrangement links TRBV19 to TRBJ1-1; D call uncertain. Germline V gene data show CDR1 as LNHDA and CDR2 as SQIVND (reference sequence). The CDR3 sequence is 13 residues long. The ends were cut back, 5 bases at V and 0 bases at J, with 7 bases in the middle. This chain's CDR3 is CASSRTLNTEAFF. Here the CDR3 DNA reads TGTGCCAGTAGTCGGACTTTGAACACTGAAGCTTTCTTT.

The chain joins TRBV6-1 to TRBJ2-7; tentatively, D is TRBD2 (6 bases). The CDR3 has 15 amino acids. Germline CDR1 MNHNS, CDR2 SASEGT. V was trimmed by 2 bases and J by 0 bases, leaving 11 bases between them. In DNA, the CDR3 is TGTGCCAGCAGTGAACTGAGTAGCGGCTCCTACGAGCAGTACTTC. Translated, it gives CASSELSSGSYEQYF.

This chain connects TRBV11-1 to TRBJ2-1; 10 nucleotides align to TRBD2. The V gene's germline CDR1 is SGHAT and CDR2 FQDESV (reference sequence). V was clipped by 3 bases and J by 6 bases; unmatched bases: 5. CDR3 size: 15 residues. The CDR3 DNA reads TGTGCCAGCAGCTTTTCTAGCGGGAGTCTCAATGAGCAGTTCTTC. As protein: CASSFSSGSLNEQFF.

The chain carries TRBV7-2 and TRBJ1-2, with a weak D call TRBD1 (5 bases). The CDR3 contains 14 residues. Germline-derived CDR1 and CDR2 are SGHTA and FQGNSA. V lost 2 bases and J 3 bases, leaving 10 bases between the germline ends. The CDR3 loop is CASSLRTGDYGYTF. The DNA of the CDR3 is TGTGCCAGCAGCTTAAGGACGGGGGACTATGGCTACACCTTC.

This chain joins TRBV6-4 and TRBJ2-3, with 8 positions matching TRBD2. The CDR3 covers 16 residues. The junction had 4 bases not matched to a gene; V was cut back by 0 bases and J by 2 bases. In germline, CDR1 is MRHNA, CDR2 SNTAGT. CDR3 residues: CASSDSYSGDTDTQYF. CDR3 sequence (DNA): TGTGCCAGCAGTGACTCTTATAGCGGGGACACAGATACGCAGTATTTT.

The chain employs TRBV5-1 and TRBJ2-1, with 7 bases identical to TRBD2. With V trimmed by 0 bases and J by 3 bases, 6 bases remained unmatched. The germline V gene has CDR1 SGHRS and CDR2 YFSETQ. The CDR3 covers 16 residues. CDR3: CASSLVGASGYNEQFF. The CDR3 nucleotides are TGCGCCAGCAGCTTGGTAGGGGCTAGCGGCTACAATGAGCAGTTCTTC.

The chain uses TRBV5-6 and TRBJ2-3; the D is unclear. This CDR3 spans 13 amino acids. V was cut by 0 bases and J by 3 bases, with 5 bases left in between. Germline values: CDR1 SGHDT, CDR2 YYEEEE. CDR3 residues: CASSLGRTDTQYF. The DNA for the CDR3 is TGTGCCAGCAGCTTGGGTCGGACAGATACGCAGTATTTT. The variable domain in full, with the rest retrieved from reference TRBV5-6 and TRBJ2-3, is DAGVTQSPTHLIKTRGQQVTLRCSPKSGHDTVSWYQQALGQGPQFIFQYYEEEERQRGNFPDRFSGHQFPNYSSELNVNALLLGDSALYLCASSLGRTDTQYFGPGTRLTVL.

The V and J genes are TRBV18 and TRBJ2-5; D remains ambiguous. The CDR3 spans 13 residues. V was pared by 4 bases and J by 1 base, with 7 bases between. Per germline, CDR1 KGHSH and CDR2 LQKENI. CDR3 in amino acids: CASSRSVQETQYF. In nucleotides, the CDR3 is TGTGCCAGCTCACGGTCAGTCCAAGAGACCCAGTACTTC. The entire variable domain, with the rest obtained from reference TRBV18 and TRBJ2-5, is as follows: NAGVMQNPRHLVRRRGQEARLRCSPMKGHSHVYWYRQLPEEGLKFMVYLQKENIIDESGMPKERFSAEFPKEGPSILRIQQVVRGDSAAYFCASSRSVQETQYFGPGTRLLVL.

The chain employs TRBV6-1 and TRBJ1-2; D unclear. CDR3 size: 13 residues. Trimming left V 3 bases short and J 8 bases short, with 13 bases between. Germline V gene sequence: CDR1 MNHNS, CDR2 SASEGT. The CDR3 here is CASSDGVLRGYTF. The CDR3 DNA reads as TGTGCCAGCAGTGACGGAGTATTGAGGGGCTACACCTTC.

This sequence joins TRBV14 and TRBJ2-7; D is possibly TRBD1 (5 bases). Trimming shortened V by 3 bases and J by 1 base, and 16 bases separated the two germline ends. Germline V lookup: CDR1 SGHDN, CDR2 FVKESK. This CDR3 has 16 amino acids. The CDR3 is CASSQGPGSPSYEQYF. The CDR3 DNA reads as TGTGCCAGCAGCCAGGGGCCGGGCAGCCCATCCTACGAGCAGTACTTC.

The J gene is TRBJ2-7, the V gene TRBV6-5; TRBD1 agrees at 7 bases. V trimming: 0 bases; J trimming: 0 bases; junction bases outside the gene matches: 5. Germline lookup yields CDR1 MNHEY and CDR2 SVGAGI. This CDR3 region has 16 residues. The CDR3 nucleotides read TGTGCCAGCAGTTACTCAGGGGGCCGAAGCTCCTACGAGCAGTACTTC. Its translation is CASSYSGGRSSYEQYF.

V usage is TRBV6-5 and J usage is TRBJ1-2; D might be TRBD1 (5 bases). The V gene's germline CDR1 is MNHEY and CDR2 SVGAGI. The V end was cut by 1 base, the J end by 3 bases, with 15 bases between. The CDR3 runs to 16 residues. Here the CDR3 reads CASSYFTTVIDYGYTF. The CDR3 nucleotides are TGTGCCAGCAGTTACTTTACGACAGTGATCGACTATGGCTACACCTTC.

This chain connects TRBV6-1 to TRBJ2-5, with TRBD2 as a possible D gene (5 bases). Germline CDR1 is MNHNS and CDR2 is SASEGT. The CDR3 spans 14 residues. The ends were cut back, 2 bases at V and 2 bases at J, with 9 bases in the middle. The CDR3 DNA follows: TGTGCCAGCAGTGAACTAGCAGTACAAGAGACCCAGTACTTC. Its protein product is CASSELAVQETQYF.

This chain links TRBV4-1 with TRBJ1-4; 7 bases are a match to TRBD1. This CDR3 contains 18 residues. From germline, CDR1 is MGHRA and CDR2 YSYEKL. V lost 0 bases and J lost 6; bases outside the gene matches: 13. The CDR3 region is CASSQEDRVVVLYEKLFF. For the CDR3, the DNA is TGCGCCAGCAGCCAAGAAGACAGGGTCGTAGTTTTGTATGAAAAACTGTTTTTT.

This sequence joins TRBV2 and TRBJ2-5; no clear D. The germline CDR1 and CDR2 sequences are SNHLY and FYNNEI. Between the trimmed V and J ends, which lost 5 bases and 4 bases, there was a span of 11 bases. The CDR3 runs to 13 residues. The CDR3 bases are TGTGCCAGCAGTAACCTTGGCGGAGAGACCCAGTACTTC. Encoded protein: CASSNLGGETQYF.

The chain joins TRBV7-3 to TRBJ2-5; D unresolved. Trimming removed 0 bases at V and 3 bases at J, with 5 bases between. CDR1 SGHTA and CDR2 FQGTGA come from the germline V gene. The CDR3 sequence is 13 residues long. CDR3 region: CASSLTAEETQYF. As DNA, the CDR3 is TGTGCCAGCAGCTTAACGGCGGAAGAGACCCAGTACTTC.

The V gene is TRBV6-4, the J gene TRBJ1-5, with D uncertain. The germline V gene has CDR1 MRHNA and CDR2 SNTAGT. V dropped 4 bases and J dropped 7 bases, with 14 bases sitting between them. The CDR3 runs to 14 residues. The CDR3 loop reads CASSVSPGGQPQHF. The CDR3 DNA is TGTGCCAGCAGTGTCTCGCCAGGTGGACAGCCCCAGCATTTT.

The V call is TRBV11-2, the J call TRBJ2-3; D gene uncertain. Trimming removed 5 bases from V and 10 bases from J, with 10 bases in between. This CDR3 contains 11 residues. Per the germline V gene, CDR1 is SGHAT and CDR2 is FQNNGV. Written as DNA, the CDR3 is TGTGCCAGCAGCGGTCAGGTGGCGCAGTATTTT. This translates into CASSGQVAQYF.

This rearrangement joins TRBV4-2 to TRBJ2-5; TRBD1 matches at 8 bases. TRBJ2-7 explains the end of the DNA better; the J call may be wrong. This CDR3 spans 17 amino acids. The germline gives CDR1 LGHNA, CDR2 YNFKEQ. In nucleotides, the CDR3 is TGTGCCAGCAGCCAAGATTCAGGGACAGGAGGTCAGGGCGAGCAGTACTTC. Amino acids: CASSQDSGTGGQGEQYF.

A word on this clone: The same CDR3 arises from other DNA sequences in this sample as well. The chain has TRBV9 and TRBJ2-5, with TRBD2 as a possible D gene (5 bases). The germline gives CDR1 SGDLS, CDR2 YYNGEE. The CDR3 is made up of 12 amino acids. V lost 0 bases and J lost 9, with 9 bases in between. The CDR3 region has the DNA TGTGCCAGCAGCGTAGGAGGGAAGGCCCAGTACTTC. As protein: CASSVGGKAQYF.

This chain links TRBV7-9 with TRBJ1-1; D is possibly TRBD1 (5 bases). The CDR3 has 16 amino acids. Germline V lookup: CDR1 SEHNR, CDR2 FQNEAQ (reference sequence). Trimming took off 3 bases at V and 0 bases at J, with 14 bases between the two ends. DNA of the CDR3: TGTGCCAGCAGCTTCGAACAGACAGTGATGAACACTGAAGCTTTCTTT. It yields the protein CASSFEQTVMNTEAFF.